This entry lists 30 T cell receptor beta chains sequenced from one sample in a study of identifying expanded T cells in peripheral blood (dated by TCRdb to between 2018 and 2021). Receptors were amplified or captured by the immunoSEQ multiplex PCR assay. In TCRdb, the immuneACCESS table is reduced to in-frame sequences with V and J assigned. These tables do not hold every clone; where another copy was compared, an unresolved V gene accounts for under half, and the others remain unexplained. This sample is represented by approximately 50,000 clones; approximately 82% of them were singletons. 11% to 15% of the sample rests with the top ten. Sequencing was carried out using blood. Source of these receptors: a person between 18 and 75 years old in good health.

The chain carries TRBV15 and TRBJ1-4; a possible D gene is TRBD1 (6 bases). Germline CDR1 reads LNHNV; CDR2 reads YYDKDF (reference sequence). CDR3 length: 15 residues. The V end lost 2 bases, the J end lost 3 bases, and 10 bases lay between the germline ends. The CDR3 sequence is CATSRLDSPNEKLFF. Written as DNA, the CDR3 is TGTGCCACCAGCAGACTGGACAGCCCTAATGAAAAACTGTTTTTT.

The gene calls are TRBV28 and TRBJ1-2; TRBD1 matches 9 bases. Germline values: CDR1 MDHEN, CDR2 SYDVKM. V trimming: 5 bases; J trimming: 8 bases; junction bases outside the gene matches: 6. The length of the CDR3 is 13 residues. For the CDR3, the DNA is TGTGCCAGCAGTATACAGGGGGCAAGAGGCTACACCTTC. It is translated as CASSIQGARGYTF.

The CDR3 loop reads CASSPGQNGNQPQHF. DNA for the CDR3: TGTGCCAGCAGCCCGGGACAGAACGGCAATCAGCCCCAGCATTTT. This rearrangement joins TRBV7-2 to TRBJ1-5; 7 bases fit TRBD1. J gave up 2 bases and V 5 bases, and 6 bases lay outside the gene matches. Germline V CDR1 and CDR2: SGHTA, FQGNSA. This CDR3 comprises 15 residues.

The genes are TRBV7-9 and TRBJ1-2; 8 bases align to TRBD1. J lost 3 bases, V lost 0 bases, and 3 bases had no gene match. The CDR3 runs 15 residues. Germline V lookup: CDR1 SEHNR, CDR2 FQNEAQ (reference sequence). CDR3 DNA: TGTGCCAGCAGCTTAGCATACAGGGGGGACTATGGCTACACCTTC. Encoded protein: CASSLAYRGDYGYTF.

The V gene is TRBV7-8, the J gene TRBJ1-1; D is ambiguous. The germline CDR1 and CDR2 sequences are SGHVS and FQNEAQ. Between the trimmed V and J ends, which lost 6 bases and 8 bases, there was a span of 13 bases. The CDR3 spans 12 residues. The DNA for the CDR3 is TGTGCCAGCAGTCCAGGTTTCACGGAAGCTTTCTTT. Translation: CASSPGFTEAFF.

This clone was detected a few times. The chain has TRBV9 and TRBJ2-1, with 7 bases fitting TRBD2. Trimming took 0 bases from V and 7 from J; bases not matched to a gene: 10. This CDR3 region has 16 residues. Germline values: CDR1 SGDLS, CDR2 YYNGEE. CDR3 sequence: CASSVGPAGVGNEQFF. Here the CDR3 DNA reads TGTGCCAGCAGCGTAGGTCCCGCGGGGGTAGGGAATGAGCAGTTCTTC. Together with reference TRBV9 and TRBJ2-1, the CDR3 gives the full variable domain: DSGVTQTPKHLITATGQRVTLRCSPRSGDLSVYWYQQSLDQGLQFLIQYYNGEERAKGNILERFSAQQFPDLHSELNLSSLELGDSALYFCASSVGPAGVGNEQFFGPGTRLTVL.

V gene TRBV6-4 combines with J gene TRBJ2-3, with 10 positions matching TRBD2. Germline V gene lookup returns CDR1 MRHNA and CDR2 SNTAGT. The ends lost 5 bases at V and 1 base at J; junction bases unmatched: 3. The CDR3 has 15 amino acids. In DNA form, the CDR3 reads TGTGCCAGCAGTCATACTAGCGGGGGCACAGATACGCAGTATTTT. Residues: CASSHTSGGTDTQYF.

This clone was counted a few times. This sequence joins TRBV7-9 and TRBJ2-7; tentative D call: TRBD1 (5 bases). Germline V gives CDR1 SEHNR, CDR2 FQNEAQ (reference sequence). The ends were cut back, 1 base at V and 5 bases at J, with 12 bases in the middle. This CDR3 comprises 14 residues. In DNA form, the CDR3 reads TGTGCCAGCAGCTTAGGTGGCAGGGTGCACGAGCAGTACGTC. Amino acids: CASSLGGRVHEQYV.

The V call is TRBV30, the J call TRBJ2-7; D is possibly TRBD2 (7 bases). With 1 base removed from V and 5 bases from J, the gap between germline ends came to 18 bases. CDR1 is GTSNPN, CDR2 SVGIG, per germline (reference sequence). The CDR3 is 15 amino acids. The CDR3 spells CAWSDPGRGRNEQYF. Here the CDR3 DNA reads TGTGCCTGGAGTGACCCTGGGAGGGGGAGGAACGAGCAGTACTTC.

The V and J genes are TRBV7-2 and TRBJ1-3; a possible D gene is TRBD1 (5 bases). The CDR3 has 14 residues. Between the trimmed V and J ends, which lost 2 bases and 3 bases, there was a span of 8 bases. Per the germline V gene, CDR1 is SGHTA and CDR2 is FQGNSA. The CDR3 protein is CASSLRQGGNTIYF. The DNA for the CDR3 is TGTGCCAGCAGCTTACGGCAGGGTGGAAACACCATATATTTT. The full variable domain, completed using reference TRBV7-2 and TRBJ1-3, is GAGVSQSPSNKVTEKGKDVELRCDPISGHTALYWYRQSLGQGLEFLIYFQGNSAPDKSGLPSDRFSAERTGGSVSTLTIQRTQQEDSAVYLCASSLRQGGNTIYFGEGSWLTVV.

J is TRBJ2-1 and V is TRBV2; TRBD1 is a possible D gene (6 bases). The CDR3 length is 16 residues. V was shortened by 7 bases and J by 8 bases, with 24 bases between the two germline ends. In germline, CDR1 is SNHLY, CDR2 FYNNEI. The CDR3 loop reads CASTQGDRTDIHEQFF. In DNA, the CDR3 is TGTGCCAGCACCCAAGGCGACAGGACCGATATCCATGAGCAGTTCTTC.

V usage is TRBV7-9 and J usage is TRBJ2-7; D may be TRBD1 (6 bases). V was shortened by 5 bases and J by 8 bases, with 28 bases between the two germline ends. This CDR3 region has 17 residues. In germline, CDR1 is SEHNR, CDR2 FQNEAQ (reference sequence). The chain's CDR3 is CASSPRTGAGDLGKQYV. The CDR3 DNA sequence: TGTGCCAGCAGCCCGCGGACGGGTGCAGGGGACCTCGGAAAGCAGTACGTC.

The chain joins TRBV9 to TRBJ2-1; 7 bases are a match to TRBD1. This CDR3 comprises 16 residues. Germline trimming cut 4 bases from V and 4 bases from J; bases unmatched to any gene: 11. CDR1 SGDLS and CDR2 YYNGEE come from the germline V gene. The CDR3 is CASSPQDRVLYNEQFF. The CDR3 DNA reads TGTGCCAGCAGCCCTCAAGACAGGGTCTTATACAATGAGCAGTTCTTC. Variable domain in full (rest from reference TRBV9 and TRBJ2-1): DSGVTQTPKHLITATGQRVTLRCSPRSGDLSVYWYQQSLDQGLQFLIQYYNGEERAKGNILERFSAQQFPDLHSELNLSSLELGDSALYFCASSPQDRVLYNEQFFGPGTRLTVL.

The chain is built from TRBV9 and TRBJ2-2; TRBD2 matches 7 bases. Germline V gene data show CDR1 as SGDLS and CDR2 as YYNGEE. Germline trimming cut 4 bases from V and 2 bases from J; bases unmatched to any gene: 11. This CDR3 spans 17 amino acids. Written as DNA, the CDR3 is TGTGCCAGCAGCCATCCGAAGCGGGGAGAAAACACCGGGGAGCTGTTTTTT. The encoded protein is CASSHPKRGENTGELFF.

This rearrangement joins TRBV6-5 to TRBJ2-7, with D hard to call. Germline V CDR1 and CDR2: MNHEY, SVGAGI. The V and J ends lost 5 bases and 0 bases respectively, with 8 bases between them. The CDR3 consists of 13 residues. In nucleotides, the CDR3 is TGTGCCAGCAGTGTAGGTTTCTCCTACGAGCAGTACTTC. Residues: CASSVGFSYEQYF.

The chain is built from TRBV28 and TRBJ1-1, with 8 bases that match TRBD1. Germline values: CDR1 MDHEN, CDR2 SYDVKM. V dropped 6 bases and J dropped 5; count of bases not matched to a gene: 14. This CDR3 region has 16 residues. The CDR3 reads CASSQIRTGLRTEAFF. The CDR3 nucleotides read TGTGCCAGCAGCCAAATACGGACAGGGTTGAGAACTGAAGCTTTCTTT.

The J gene is TRBJ2-7, the V gene TRBV15; 8 bases agree with TRBD1. This CDR3 region has 16 residues. In germline, CDR1 is LNHNV, CDR2 YYDKDF (reference sequence). The trim removed 4 bases at V and 3 bases at J, leaving 11 bases unmatched. The chain's CDR3 is CATSKAGGLALYEQYF. The CDR3 DNA reads as TGTGCCACCAGCAAAGCAGGGGGCTTAGCCCTCTACGAGCAGTACTTC. Variable domain in full (rest from reference TRBV15 and TRBJ2-7): DAMVIQNPRYQVTQFGKPVTLSCSQTLNHNVMYWYQQKSSQAPKLLFHYYDKDFNNEADTPDNFQSRRPNTSFCFLDIRSPGLGDTAMYLCATSKAGGLALYEQYFGPGTRLTVT.

The gene calls are TRBV15 and TRBJ2-5, with D possibly being TRBD2 (6 bases). V shed 0 bases and J shed 2 bases, with 22 bases lying between them. This CDR3 contains 19 residues. Looked up from germline, CDR1 is LNHNV and CDR2 is YYDKDF (reference sequence). The CDR3 loop is CATSREYLRGTTSQETQYF. As DNA, the CDR3 is TGTGCCACCAGCAGAGAGTACTTGCGGGGAACTACTTCTCAAGAGACCCAGTACTTC.

The CDR3 is CAISVDASPYEQYF. The DNA for the CDR3 is TGTGCCATCAGTGTGGACGCCTCCCCCTACGAGCAGTACTTC. The chain links TRBV10-3 to TRBJ2-5; D remains ambiguous. The closer fit of TRBJ2-7 to the DNA end suggests the J call may be wrong. Germline V CDR1 and CDR2: ENHRY, SYGVKD. This CDR3 is 14 amino acids long.

The rearrangement links TRBV6-4 to TRBJ2-3; D perhaps matches TRBD1 (5 bases). Germline V gene lookup returns CDR1 MRHNA and CDR2 SNTAGT. This CDR3 is built from 12 residues. Trimming took 6 bases from V and 14 from J, leaving 18 bases between them. The CDR3 is CASRGPQGELYF. Written as DNA, the CDR3 is TGTGCCAGCAGAGGGCCGCAGGGCGAATTGTATTTT.

This chain connects TRBV5-5 to TRBJ1-1; D gene uncertain. This CDR3 spans 13 amino acids. Germline V gene sequence: CDR1 SGHKS, CDR2 YYEKEE (reference sequence). Trimming shortened V by 5 bases and J by 0 bases, and 8 bases separated the two germline ends. Here the CDR3 reads CASRHDLNTEAFF. CDR3 in DNA: TGTGCCAGCAGACACGATTTGAACACTGAAGCTTTCTTT.

This clone was seen a handful of times. This chain joins TRBV21-1 and TRBJ2-7. TRBV21-1 is flagged as a pseudogene. The CDR3 is made up of 12 amino acids. CDR3 protein: CASSNNSYEQYV. The CDR3 nucleotides are TGTGCCAGCAGCAATAACTCCTACGAGCAGTACGTC.

In its sample, this clone was seen once. The chain is built from TRBV7-2 and TRBJ2-7; D unresolved. The germline V and J ends were trimmed by 7 bases and 3 bases, with 10 bases remaining between them. Germline V gene data show CDR1 as SGHTA and CDR2 as FQGNSA. This CDR3 contains 12 residues. The CDR3 DNA is TGTGCCAGCACCGCGTCGGACTACGAGCAGTACTTC. Translated: CASTASDYEQYF.

J is TRBJ2-7 and V is TRBV5-6; 12 bases match TRBD2. Germline CDR1 reads SGHDT; CDR2 reads YYEEEE. The CDR3 runs 18 residues. With 2 bases clipped from V and 2 bases from J, the junction kept 11 bases outside the gene matches. In DNA form, the CDR3 reads TGTGCCAGCAGCTTTTTCTCTGCGACTAGCGGGAGACCCTACGAGCAGTACTTC. Protein product: CASSFFSATSGRPYEQYF.

This clone appeared a single time. The chain is built from TRBV7-8 and TRBJ2-2; maybe TRBD2 (5 bases). Germline CDR1 reads SGHVS; CDR2 reads FQNEAQ. Trimming cost V 6 bases and J 7 bases, with 15 bases left between them. The CDR3 totals 14 residues. In DNA, the CDR3 is TGTGCCAGCAGACGCAAACCGGGGATCGGGGAGCTGTTTTTT. This sequence encodes CASRRKPGIGELFF.

The chain has TRBV6-6 and TRBJ2-1; 12 bases line up with TRBD2. J was trimmed by 3 bases and V by 0 bases; bases with no gene match: 0. The CDR3 spans 16 residues. Germline V gives CDR1 MNHNY, CDR2 SVGAGI (reference sequence). The CDR3 reads CASSYSTSGGYNEQFF. The DNA of the CDR3 is TGTGCCAGCAGTTACTCGACTAGCGGGGGCTACAATGAGCAGTTCTTC.

The V and J genes are TRBV19 and TRBJ1-1; D perhaps matches TRBD1 (5 bases). V lost 3 bases and J lost 9, with 11 bases in between. Germline lookup yields CDR1 LNHDA and CDR2 SQIVND (reference sequence). The CDR3 consists of 12 residues. CDR3 sequence reads: CASSITGGQAFF. CDR3 nucleotides: TGTGCCAGTAGTATCACGGGGGGTCAAGCTTTCTTT.

This clone was observed a few times. This chain joins TRBV18 and TRBJ2-1, with a possible D match to TRBD2 (5 bases). Trimming took 2 bases from V and 9 from J, leaving 11 bases between them. The CDR3 extends over 13 amino acids. Per germline, CDR1 KGHSH and CDR2 LQKENI. Here the CDR3 reads CASSPILGSEQFF. The CDR3 coding sequence is TGTGCCAGCTCACCAATTCTAGGGAGTGAGCAGTTCTTC.

V usage is TRBV7-9 and J usage is TRBJ1-3; a weak D match, TRBD1 (5 bases). The germline V gene encodes CDR1 SEHNR and CDR2 FQNEAQ (reference sequence). This CDR3 contains 17 residues. V lost 5 bases, J lost 0 bases, and 17 bases lay in between. The DNA of the CDR3 is TGTGCCAGCAGCCCTCCTACGCAGGGAAACTCTGGAAACACCATATATTTT. Translation gives CASSPPTQGNSGNTIYF.

This chain connects TRBV5-5 to TRBJ1-2; no reliable D call. CDR3 length equals 13 residues. V gave up 4 bases and J gave up 1 base, with 8 bases separating them. Germline lookup yields CDR1 SGHKS and CDR2 YYEKEE (reference sequence). CDR3 nucleotides: TGTGCCAGCAGCGTAACGGTTAACTATGGCTACACCTTC. Encoded protein: CASSVTVNYGYTF.